Reported below is one TCR beta chain. Its matching antigen is unknown. Germline CDR1 and CDR2: MGHDK and SYGVNS. The ends were cut back, 3 bases at V and 8 bases at J, with 14 bases in the middle. There are 14 residues in the CDR3. This entry belongs to a study of radiotherapy plus CTLA-4 blockade in lung cancer. General study findings and limits: Once radiotherapy plus ipilimumab had been given, TCR clones derived from tumor expanded in blood.

The repertoire was sequenced with immunoSEQ multiplex PCR; TCRdb's copy has only in-frame clones and lacks some. The sample shows tens of thousands of clones, roughly 85% of them seen only once. Sequenced here: peripheral blood, sampled from a patient treated with radiotherapy plus ipilimumab. The receptor was isolated from a human donor with non-small cell lung cancer who had a complete response to radiotherapy plus ipilimumab. The genes are TRBV25-1 and TRBJ2-1; no reliable D call. DNA for the CDR3: TGTGCCAGCAGTGACGAATCGTTATCATATGAGCAGTTCTTC. Amino acid sequence: CASSDESLSYEQFF. Looking up the rest from reference TRBV25-1 and TRBJ2-1 gives the full variable domain: EADIYQTPRYLVIGTGKKITLECSQTMGHDKMYWYQQDPGMELHLIHYSYGVNSTEKGDLSSESTVSRIRTEHFPLTLESARPSHTSQYLCASSDESLSYEQFFGPGTRLTVL.